This T cell receptor beta chain originates from a study of blood T cell repertoires in COVID-19. Study-level background: Acute and convalescent COVID-19 specimens originated in the United States, Italy and Spain.

Methods used by the authors: Amplification of reference gene primers provided the estimated nucleated cell counts. TCRdb's table, derived via immunoSEQ multiplex PCR, lists solely in-frame clones and lacks some. V and J calls and clone size are given by that table; D and trimming were obtained from the DNA. This table holds about 280,000 clones, over 75% found once. Germline CDR1 SGHRS, CDR2 YFSETQ. This CDR3 has 13 residues. V was trimmed by 1 base and J by 5 bases, leaving 9 bases between them. This receptor was obtained from a woman in her 70s with acute or convalescent COVID-19. The sequencing input was peripheral blood. This chain uses TRBV5-1 with TRBJ2-5; D remains unclear. CDR3 sequence reads: CASSLPGRETQYF. CDR3 bases: TGCGCCAGCAGCTTGCCAGGCCGGGAGACCCAGTACTTC.